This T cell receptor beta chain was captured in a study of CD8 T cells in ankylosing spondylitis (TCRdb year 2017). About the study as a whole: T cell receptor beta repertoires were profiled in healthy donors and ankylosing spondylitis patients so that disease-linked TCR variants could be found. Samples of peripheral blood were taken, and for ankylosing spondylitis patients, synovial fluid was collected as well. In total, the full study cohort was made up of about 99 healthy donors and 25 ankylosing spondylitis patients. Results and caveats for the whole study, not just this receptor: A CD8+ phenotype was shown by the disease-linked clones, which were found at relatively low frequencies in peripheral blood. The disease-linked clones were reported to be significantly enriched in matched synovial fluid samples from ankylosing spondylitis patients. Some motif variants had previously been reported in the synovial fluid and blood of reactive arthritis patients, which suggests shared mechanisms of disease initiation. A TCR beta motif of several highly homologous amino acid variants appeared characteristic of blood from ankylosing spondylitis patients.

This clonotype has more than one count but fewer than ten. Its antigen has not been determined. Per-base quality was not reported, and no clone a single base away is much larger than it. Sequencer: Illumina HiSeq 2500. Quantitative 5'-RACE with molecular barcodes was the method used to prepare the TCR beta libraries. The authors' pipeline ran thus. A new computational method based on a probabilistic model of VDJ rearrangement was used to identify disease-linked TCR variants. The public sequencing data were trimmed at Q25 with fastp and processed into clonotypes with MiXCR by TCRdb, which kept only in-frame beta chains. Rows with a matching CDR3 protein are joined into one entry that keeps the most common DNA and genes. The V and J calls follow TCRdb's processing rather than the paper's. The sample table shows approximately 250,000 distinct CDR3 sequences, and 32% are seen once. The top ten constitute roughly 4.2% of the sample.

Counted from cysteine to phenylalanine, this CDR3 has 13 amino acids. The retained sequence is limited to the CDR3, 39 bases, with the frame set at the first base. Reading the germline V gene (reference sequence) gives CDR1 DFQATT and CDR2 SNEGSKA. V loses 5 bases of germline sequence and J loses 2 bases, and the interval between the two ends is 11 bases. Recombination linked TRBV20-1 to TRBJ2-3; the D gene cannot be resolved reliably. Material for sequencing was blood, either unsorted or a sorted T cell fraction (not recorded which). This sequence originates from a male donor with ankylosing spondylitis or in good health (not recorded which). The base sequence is TGCAGTGCTGGCCTGCTCGACACAGATACGCAGTATTTT. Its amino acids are CSAGLLDTDTQYF.